Each of the 2 T cell receptor beta chains below was sequenced from the same sample in a study of lymphopenia after photon versus proton radiotherapy. Profiled with immunoSEQ multiplex PCR; TCRdb holds only in-frame clones, not every one. The top ten hold 3% to 4% of the sample, which has more than 20,000 clones, 83% seen once. Sequences were derived from peripheral blood, sampled from a patient treated with photon-based radiotherapy. These receptors all stem from a woman in her forties or fifties with pancreatic cancer.

A few counts support this clone. The same CDR3 can be traced to other DNA sequences in this sample. The chain recombines TRBV27 with TRBJ1-6; D remains unclear. V gave up 2 bases and J gave up 0 bases, with 8 bases separating them. The germline gives CDR1 MNHEY, CDR2 SMNVEV (reference sequence). The CDR3 length is 16 residues. The CDR3 sequence: CASSLGRSSYNSPLHF. The CDR3 DNA follows: TGTGCCAGCAGTTTAGGGCGGAGCTCCTATAATTCACCCCTCCACTTT.

The J gene is TRBJ2-1, the V gene TRBV5-5; D may correspond to TRBD1 or TRBD2 (6 bases each). The CDR3 is 13 residues long. Germline assignment: CDR1 SGHKS and CDR2 YYEKEE (reference sequence). V was trimmed by 4 bases and J by 5 bases, leaving 10 bases between them. CDR3 nucleotides: TGTGCCAGCAGCCGGGGGACAAACAATGAGCAGTTCTTC. It codes for CASSRGTNNEQFF.